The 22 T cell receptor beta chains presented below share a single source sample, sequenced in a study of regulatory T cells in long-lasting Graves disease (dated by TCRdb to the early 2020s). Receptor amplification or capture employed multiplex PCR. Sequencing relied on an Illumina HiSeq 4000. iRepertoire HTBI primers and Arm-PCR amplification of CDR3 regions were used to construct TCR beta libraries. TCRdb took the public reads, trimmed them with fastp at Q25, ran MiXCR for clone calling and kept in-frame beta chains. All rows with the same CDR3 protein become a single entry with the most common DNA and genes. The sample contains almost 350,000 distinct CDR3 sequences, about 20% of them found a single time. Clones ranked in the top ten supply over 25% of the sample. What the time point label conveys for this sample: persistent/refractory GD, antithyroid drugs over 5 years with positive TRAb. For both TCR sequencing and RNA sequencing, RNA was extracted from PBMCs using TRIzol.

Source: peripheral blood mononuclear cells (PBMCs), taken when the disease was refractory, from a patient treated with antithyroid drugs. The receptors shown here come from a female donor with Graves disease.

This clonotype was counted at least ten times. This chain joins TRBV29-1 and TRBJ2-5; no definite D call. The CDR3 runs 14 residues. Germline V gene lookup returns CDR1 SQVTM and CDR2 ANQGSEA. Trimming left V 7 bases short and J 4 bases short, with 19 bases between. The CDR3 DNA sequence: TGCAGCGCCGGACGCCACCCTTCTCGAGAGACCCAGTACTTC. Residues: CSAGRHPSRETQYF.

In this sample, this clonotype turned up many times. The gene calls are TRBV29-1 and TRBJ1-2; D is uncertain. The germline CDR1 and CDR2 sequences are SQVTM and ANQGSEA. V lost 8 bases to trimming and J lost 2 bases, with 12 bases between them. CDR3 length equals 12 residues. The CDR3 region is CSWGDVNYGYTF. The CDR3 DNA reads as TGCAGCTGGGGAGACGTCAACTATGGCTACACCTTC.

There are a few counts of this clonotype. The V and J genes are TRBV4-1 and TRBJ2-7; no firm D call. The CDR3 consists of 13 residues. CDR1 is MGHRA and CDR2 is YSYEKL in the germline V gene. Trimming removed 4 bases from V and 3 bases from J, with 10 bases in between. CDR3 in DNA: TGCGCCAGCAGCCTCGAACCCCACTACGAGCAGTACTTC. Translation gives CASSLEPHYEQYF.

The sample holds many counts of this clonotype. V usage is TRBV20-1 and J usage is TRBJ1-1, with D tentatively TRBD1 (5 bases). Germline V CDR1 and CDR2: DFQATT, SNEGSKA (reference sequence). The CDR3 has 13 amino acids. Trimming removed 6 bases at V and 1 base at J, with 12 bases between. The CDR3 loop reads CSAASDRNTEAFF. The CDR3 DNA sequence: TGCAGTGCAGCAAGTGACAGGAACACTGAAGCTTTCTTT.

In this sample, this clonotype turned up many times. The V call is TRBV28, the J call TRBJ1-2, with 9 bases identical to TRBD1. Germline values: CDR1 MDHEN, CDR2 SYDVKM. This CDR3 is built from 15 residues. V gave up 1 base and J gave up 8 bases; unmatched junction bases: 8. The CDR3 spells CASSLYGDRARGYTF. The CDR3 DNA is TGTGCCAGCAGTTTATATGGGGACAGGGCGAGGGGCTACACCTTC.

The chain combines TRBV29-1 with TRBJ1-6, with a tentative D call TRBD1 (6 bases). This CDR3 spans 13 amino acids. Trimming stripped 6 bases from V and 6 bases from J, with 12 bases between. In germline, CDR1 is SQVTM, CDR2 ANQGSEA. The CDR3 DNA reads TGCAGCGTCGCGGAAGGGGGTAATTCACCCCTCCACTTT. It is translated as CSVAEGGNSPLHF.

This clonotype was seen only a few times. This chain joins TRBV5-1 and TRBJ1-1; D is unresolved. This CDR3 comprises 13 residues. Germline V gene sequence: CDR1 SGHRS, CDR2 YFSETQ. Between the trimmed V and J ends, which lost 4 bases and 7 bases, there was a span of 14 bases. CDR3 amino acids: CASSVSVWGEAFF. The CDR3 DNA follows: TGCGCCAGCAGCGTAAGTGTATGGGGTGAAGCTTTCTTT.

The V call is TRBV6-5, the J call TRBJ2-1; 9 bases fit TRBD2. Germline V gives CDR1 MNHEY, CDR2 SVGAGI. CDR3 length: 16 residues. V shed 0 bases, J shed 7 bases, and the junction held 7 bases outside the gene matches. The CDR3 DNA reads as TGTGCCAGCAGTTACTCGAGCGGGGGGCGTGGGAATGAGCAGTTCTTC. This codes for CASSYSSGGRGNEQFF.

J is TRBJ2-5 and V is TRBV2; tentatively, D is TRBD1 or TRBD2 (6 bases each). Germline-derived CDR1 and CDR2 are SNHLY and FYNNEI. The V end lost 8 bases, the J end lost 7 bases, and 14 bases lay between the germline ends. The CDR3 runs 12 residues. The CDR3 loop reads CASRRQEGTQYF. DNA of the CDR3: TGTGCCAGCCGAAGACAGGAGGGGACCCAGTACTTC.

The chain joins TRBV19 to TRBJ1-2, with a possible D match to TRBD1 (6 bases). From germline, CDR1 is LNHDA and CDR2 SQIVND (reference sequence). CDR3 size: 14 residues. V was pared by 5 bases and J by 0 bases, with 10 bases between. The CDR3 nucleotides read TGTGCCAGTAGTCGGGGGGACACTAACTATGGCTACACCTTC. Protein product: CASSRGDTNYGYTF.

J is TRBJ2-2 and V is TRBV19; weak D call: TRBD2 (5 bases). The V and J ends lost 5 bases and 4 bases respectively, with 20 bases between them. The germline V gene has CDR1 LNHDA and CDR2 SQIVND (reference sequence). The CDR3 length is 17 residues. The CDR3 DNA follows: TGTGCCAGTAGTGCCGGGGTGGAGCTACGGGTCACCGGGGAGCTGTTTTTT. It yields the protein CASSAGVELRVTGELFF.

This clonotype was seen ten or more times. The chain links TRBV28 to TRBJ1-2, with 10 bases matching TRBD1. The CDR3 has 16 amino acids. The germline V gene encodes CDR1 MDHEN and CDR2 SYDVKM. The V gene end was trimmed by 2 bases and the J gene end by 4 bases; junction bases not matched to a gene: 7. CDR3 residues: CASSLLGTGAGYGYTF. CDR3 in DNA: TGTGCCAGCAGTTTACTTGGGACAGGGGCGGGCTATGGCTACACCTTC.

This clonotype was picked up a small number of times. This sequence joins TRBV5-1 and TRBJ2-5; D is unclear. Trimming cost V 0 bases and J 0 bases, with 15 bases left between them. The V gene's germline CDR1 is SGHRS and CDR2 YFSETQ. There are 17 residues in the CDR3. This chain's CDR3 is CASSLGPGTLYQETQYF. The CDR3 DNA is TGCGCCAGCAGCTTGGGGCCGGGCACCCTTTACCAAGAGACCCAGTACTTC.

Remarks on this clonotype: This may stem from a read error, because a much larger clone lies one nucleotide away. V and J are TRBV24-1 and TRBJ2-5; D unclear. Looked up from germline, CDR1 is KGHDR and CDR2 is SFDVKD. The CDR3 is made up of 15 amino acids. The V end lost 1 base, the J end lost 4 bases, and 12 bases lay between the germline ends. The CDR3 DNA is TGTGCCACCAGTGATTTCGGTCTGGCCCGAGAGACCCAGTACTTC. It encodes CATSDFGLARETQYF.

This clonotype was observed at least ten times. The CDR3 sequence: CASSLETGLNSYEQYF. DNA for the CDR3: TGCGCCAGCAGCTTGGAGACAGGGCTGAACTCCTACGAGCAGTACTTC. The V call is TRBV5-1, the J call TRBJ2-7; 7 bases line up with TRBD1. V was pared by 0 bases and J by 0 bases, with 6 bases of the junction left unmatched. CDR1 and CDR2 (germline): SGHRS, YFSETQ. There are 16 residues in the CDR3.

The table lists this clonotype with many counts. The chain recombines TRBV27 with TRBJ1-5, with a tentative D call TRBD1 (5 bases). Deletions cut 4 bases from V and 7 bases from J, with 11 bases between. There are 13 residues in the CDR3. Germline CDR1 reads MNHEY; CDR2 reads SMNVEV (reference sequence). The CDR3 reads CASSSYDSQPQHF. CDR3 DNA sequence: TGTGCCAGCAGTTCTTACGACAGCCAGCCCCAGCATTTT.

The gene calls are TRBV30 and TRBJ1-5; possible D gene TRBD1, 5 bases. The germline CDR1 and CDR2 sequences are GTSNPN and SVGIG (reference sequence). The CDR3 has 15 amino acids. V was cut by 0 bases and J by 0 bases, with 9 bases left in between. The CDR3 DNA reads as TGTGCCTGGAGTGTCAAGACAGCTAGCAATCAGCCCCAGCATTTT. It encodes CAWSVKTASNQPQHF.

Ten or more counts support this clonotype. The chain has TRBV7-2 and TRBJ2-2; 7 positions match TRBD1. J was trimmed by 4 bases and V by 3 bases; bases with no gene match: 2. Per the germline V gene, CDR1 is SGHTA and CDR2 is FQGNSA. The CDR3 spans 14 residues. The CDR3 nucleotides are TGTGCCAGCAGCTTGGGACAGCTCACCGGGGAGCTGTTTTTT. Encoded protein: CASSLGQLTGELFF. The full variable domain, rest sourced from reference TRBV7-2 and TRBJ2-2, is GAGVSQSPSNKVTEKGKDVELRCDPISGHTALYWYRQSLGQGLEFLIYFQGNSAPDKSGLPSDRFSAERTGGSVSTLTIQRTQQEDSAVYLCASSLGQLTGELFFGEGSRLTVL.

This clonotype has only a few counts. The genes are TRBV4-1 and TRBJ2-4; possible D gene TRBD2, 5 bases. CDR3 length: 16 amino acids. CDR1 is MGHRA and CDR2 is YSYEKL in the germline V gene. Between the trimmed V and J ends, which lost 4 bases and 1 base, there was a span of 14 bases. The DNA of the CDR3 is TGCGCCAGCAGCCTAATGAGGGTGGGGGCCAAAAACATTCAGTACTTC. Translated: CASSLMRVGAKNIQYF.

The CDR3 loop is CASSLKRAGTGPGGEAFF. In DNA form, the CDR3 reads TGTGCCAGCAGCTTGAAGAGGGCAGGGACAGGGCCGGGGGGTGAAGCTTTCTTT. The chain uses TRBV5-4 and TRBJ1-1; 9 nucleotides line up with TRBD1. V shed 1 base and J 7 bases; nucleotides not matched to a gene: 17. The germline V gene encodes CDR1 SGHNT and CDR2 YYREEE (reference sequence). There are 18 residues in the CDR3.

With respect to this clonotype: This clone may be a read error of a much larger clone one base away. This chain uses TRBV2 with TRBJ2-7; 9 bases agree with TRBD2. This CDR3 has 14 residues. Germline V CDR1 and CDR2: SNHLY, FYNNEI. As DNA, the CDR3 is TGTGTCAGCAGTGAGTTAATAGCGGGGGCCGAGCAGTACTTC. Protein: CVSSELIAGAEQYF.

This CDR3 reads CASSLSPGGNTIYF. The DNA of the CDR3 is TGTGCCAGCAGTTTATCACCAGGCGGAAACACCATATATTTT. The chain is built from TRBV27 and TRBJ1-3; D unclear. The CDR3 runs 14 residues. CDR1 MNHEY and CDR2 SMNVEV come from the germline V gene (reference sequence). The V gene lost 0 bases and the J gene lost 4 bases, with 7 bases spanning the gap.